This T cell receptor beta chain was observed in a study of cytotoxic CD8 clonotypes in ibrutinib-treated CLL. Depth targeted 1 in 200,000 to 1 in 1 million T cells, averaging approximately 9.9x coverage per clonotype. Here immunoSEQ multiplex PCR was the method, and the copy in TCRdb shows in-frame clones only, minus some. The table has about 140,000 clones, about 91% seen once; the top ten hold about 10%. The receptor's source is a human donor with chronic lymphocytic leukemia. Source: PBMCs, taken after 12 months of ibrutinib treatment.

CDR3 amino acids: CATTDRWRENTGELFF. DNA for the CDR3: TGTGCCACCACTGATAGGTGGCGGGAAAACACCGGGGAGCTGTTTTTT. V and J are TRBV15 and TRBJ2-2; the D gene is possibly TRBD2 (6 bases). Germline V lookup: CDR1 LNHNV, CDR2 YYDKDF (reference sequence). CDR3 size: 16 residues. V shed 7 bases and J shed 2 bases, with 17 bases lying between them.